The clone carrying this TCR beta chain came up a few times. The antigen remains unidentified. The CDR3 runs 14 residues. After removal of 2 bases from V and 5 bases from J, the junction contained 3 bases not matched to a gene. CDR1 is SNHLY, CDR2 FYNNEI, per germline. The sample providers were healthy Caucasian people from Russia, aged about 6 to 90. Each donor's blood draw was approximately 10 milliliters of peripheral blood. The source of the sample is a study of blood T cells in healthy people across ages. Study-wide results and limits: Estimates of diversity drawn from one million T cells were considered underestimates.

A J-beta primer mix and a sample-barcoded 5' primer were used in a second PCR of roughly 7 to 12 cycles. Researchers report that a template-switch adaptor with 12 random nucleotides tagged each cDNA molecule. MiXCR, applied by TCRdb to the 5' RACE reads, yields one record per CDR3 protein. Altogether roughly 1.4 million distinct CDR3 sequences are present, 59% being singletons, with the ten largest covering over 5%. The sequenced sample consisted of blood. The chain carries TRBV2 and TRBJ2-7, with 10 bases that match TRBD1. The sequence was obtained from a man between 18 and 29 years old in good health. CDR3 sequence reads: CASSEPGQGNEQYF. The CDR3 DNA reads TGTGCCAGCAGTGAACCGGGACAGGGGAACGAGCAGTACTTC.